This TCR beta chain was sequenced during a study of beta chain features in type 1 diabetes. Points from the study as a whole: In comparison with healthy donors, patients had naive, central memory and Treg TCRB repertoires that appeared more similar.

Per donor, one heparinised blood draw averaged around 110 mL. Since all of the isolated RNA was reverse transcribed, expressed TCRB transcripts were what got sequenced. Using immunoSEQ multiplex PCR, the repertoire was profiled, and TCRdb retains in-frame clones only, with some absent. The sample yields a few hundred thousand clones, around 12% seen once. The junction had 2 bases not matched to a gene; V was cut back by 5 bases and J by 2 bases. The CDR3 spans 13 residues. The germline gives CDR1 GTSNPN, CDR2 SVGIG (reference sequence). Turning to this clone: No antigen is known for it. This CDR3 is also generated by other DNA sequences in the sample.

The TCR sequence derives from a man in his late teens or twenties in good health. The chain employs TRBV30 and TRBJ1-5; TRBD1 agrees at 8 bases. The sequenced material came from naive CD4+ T cells from blood. The CDR3 nucleotides read TGTGCCTGGGGGGGACAGGGCAATCAGCCCCAGCATTTT. This codes for CAWGGQGNQPQHF.